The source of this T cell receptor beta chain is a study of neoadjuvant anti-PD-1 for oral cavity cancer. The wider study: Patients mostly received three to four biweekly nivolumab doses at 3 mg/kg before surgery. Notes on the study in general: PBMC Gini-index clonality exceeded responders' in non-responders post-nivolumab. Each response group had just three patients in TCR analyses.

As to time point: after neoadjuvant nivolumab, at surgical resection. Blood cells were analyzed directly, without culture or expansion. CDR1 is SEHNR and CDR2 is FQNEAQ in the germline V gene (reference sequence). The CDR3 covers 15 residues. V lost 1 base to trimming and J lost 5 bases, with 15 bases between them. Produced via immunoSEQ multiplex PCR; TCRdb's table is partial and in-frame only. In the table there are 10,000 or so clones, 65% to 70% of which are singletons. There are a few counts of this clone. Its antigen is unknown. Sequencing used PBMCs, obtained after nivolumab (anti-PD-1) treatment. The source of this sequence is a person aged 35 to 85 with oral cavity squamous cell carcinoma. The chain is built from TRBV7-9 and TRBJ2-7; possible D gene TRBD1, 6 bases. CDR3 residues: CASSLGSRGSDEQYF. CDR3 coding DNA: TGTGCCAGCAGCTTAGGGTCGAGGGGGAGCGACGAGCAGTACTTC.